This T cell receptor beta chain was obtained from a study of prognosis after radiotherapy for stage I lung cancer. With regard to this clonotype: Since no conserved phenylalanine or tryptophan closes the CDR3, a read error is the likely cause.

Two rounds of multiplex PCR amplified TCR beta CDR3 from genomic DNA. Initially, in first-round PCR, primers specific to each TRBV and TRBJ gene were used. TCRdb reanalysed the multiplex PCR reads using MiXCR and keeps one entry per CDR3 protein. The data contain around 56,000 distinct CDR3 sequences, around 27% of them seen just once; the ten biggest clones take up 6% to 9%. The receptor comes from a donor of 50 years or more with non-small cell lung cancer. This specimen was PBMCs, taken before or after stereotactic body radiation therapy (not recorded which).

The CDR3 coding sequence is TGTGCCAGCGGCCAAGTAAACAGGGTGGATGGCTACACCTCC. Protein: CASGQVNRVDGYTS. This chain joins TRBV3-1 and TRBJ1-2; D might be TRBD1 (6 bases). This CDR3 spans 14 amino acids. The germline gives CDR1 LGHDT, CDR2 YNNKEL (reference sequence).